Following are 15 T cell receptor beta chains from one sample sequenced in a study of Graves' ophthalmopathy and Graves' hyperthyroidism. Amplification targeted the TCR beta CDR3 regions, with RNA transcripts as the source material. The workflow started with a first-round RT-PCR run with HTBI primers and then moved on to a second-round multiplex PCR. TCRdb passed the multiplex PCR reads through MiXCR, listing each CDR3 protein once. The sample has 500,000 to 600,000 distinct CDR3 sequences, under 45% seen once; the top ten hold about 4.2%. Sequenced: peripheral blood or thyroid tissue (not recorded which). The receptors derive from an adult man with Graves' hyperthyroidism.

The V and J genes are TRBV7-2 and TRBJ2-4; 9 bases agree with TRBD2. Unmatched junction bases numbered 3, after V lost 5 bases and J lost 1 base. The CDR3 is 15 residues long. Looked up from germline, CDR1 is SGHTA and CDR2 is FQGNSA. The CDR3 is CASSHSGSAKNIQYF. In DNA, the CDR3 is TGTGCCAGCAGCCATAGCGGGAGTGCCAAAAACATTCAGTACTTC.

The sample holds many counts of this clonotype. This CDR3 reads CASSYSKSWEYEQYF. The CDR3 region has the DNA TGTGCCAGCAGTTACTCGAAGAGTTGGGAGTACGAGCAGTACTTC. The rearrangement links TRBV6-6 to TRBJ2-7; tentatively, D is TRBD2 (5 bases). The CDR3 contains 15 residues. The V gene lost 0 bases and the J gene lost 4 bases, with 13 bases spanning the gap. Germline V CDR1 and CDR2: MNHNY, SVGAGI (reference sequence).

The chain recombines TRBV15 with TRBJ2-7; a possible D gene is TRBD2 (7 bases). The J call may not be correct, given that the DNA end is closer to TRBJ2-5. There are 14 residues in the CDR3. The germline CDR1 and CDR2 sequences are LNHNV and YYDKDF (reference sequence). Written as DNA, the CDR3 is TGTGCCACCAGCGCGTGGACAGCGGGGGAGACCCAGTACTTC. Translating gives CATSAWTAGETQYF.

This clonotype was counted ten times or more. The CDR3 region is CSVDLRGHEQYF. In nucleotides, the CDR3 is TGCAGCGTTGACCTCAGGGGCCACGAGCAGTACTTC. This chain joins TRBV29-1 and TRBJ2-7, with D possibly matching TRBD1 (6 bases). CDR3 size: 12 residues. V gave up 3 bases and J gave up 5 bases, with 11 bases separating them. Per germline, CDR1 SQVTM and CDR2 ANQGSEA.

This chain connects TRBV5-1 to TRBJ1-2; tentatively, D is TRBD1 (6 bases). The CDR3 has 14 residues. V lost 6 bases to trimming and J lost 8 bases, with 20 bases between them. CDR1 and CDR2 from the germline V gene are SGHRS and YFSETQ. This CDR3 reads CASKPSRGALGYTF. CDR3 nucleotide sequence: TGCGCCAGCAAACCATCTCGGGGGGCGCTCGGCTACACCTTC.

In its sample, this clonotype was seen a few times. The genes are TRBV20-1 and TRBJ2-7; D perhaps matches TRBD1 (6 bases). V lost 2 bases and J lost 5, with 16 bases in between. The CDR3 is 14 residues long. The germline V gene has CDR1 DFQATT and CDR2 SNEGSKA (reference sequence). As DNA, the CDR3 is TGCAGTGCTAGAAACCCCAGGGGTATTGACGAGCAGTACTTC. It encodes CSARNPRGIDEQYF.

The rearrangement links TRBV25-1 to TRBJ1-5, with D possibly being TRBD1 (6 bases). Looked up from germline, CDR1 is MGHDK and CDR2 is SYGVNS. With 9 bases removed from V and 4 bases from J, the gap between germline ends came to 16 bases. The CDR3 is made up of 14 amino acids. The CDR3 is CASASEQGNQPQHF. Written as DNA, the CDR3 is TGTGCCAGTGCTAGCGAACAGGGTAATCAGCCCCAGCATTTT.

The table lists this clonotype with a few counts. This chain connects TRBV7-9 to TRBJ1-1; the D is unclear. The end of the DNA fits TRBJ2-2 better, so the J call may be wrong. Germline CDR1 and CDR2: SEHNR and FQNEAQ (reference sequence). The length of the CDR3 is 13 residues. For the CDR3, the DNA is TGTGCCAGCAGCCAAACGAGCACCGGGGAGCTGTTTTTT. It specifies CASSQTSTGELFF.

CDR3 region: CASSASTGGGYTF. CDR3 bases: TGTGCCAGCAGTGCCTCCACAGGGGGCGGCTACACCTTC. V gene TRBV12-3 or TRBV12-4 combines with J gene TRBJ1-2; 9 bases match TRBD1. The CDR3 consists of 13 residues. The V gene end was trimmed by 5 bases and the J gene end by 8 bases; junction bases not matched to a gene: 6.

The rearrangement links TRBV24-1 to TRBJ2-1; D might be TRBD1 (5 bases). CDR1 and CDR2 (germline): KGHDR, SFDVKD. This CDR3 is 14 amino acids long. V lost 4 bases and J 2 bases, leaving 8 bases between the germline ends. The CDR3 DNA is TGTGCCACCAGTGAGCCCAGGGCCTACAATGAGCAGTTCTTC. It codes for CATSEPRAYNEQFF.

A single count supports this clonotype. The junction departs from germline at one end; a sequencing error may be responsible. The CDR3 DNA reads as TGTGCCTGGAGGGCCTTCGGGCATGACACCGGGGAGCTGTTTTTT. It encodes CAWRAFGHDTGELFF. The chain joins TRBV29-1 to TRBJ2-2, with a tentative D call TRBD2 (6 bases). Germline values: CDR1 SQVTM, CDR2 ANQGSEA. The CDR3 spans 15 residues.

The chain uses TRBV19 and TRBJ1-6; D remains unclear. The germline gives CDR1 LNHDA, CDR2 SQIVND (reference sequence). The V end lost 3 bases, the J end lost 3 bases, and 9 bases lay between the germline ends. The CDR3 has 15 residues. The CDR3: CASSIGGVYNSPLHF. The CDR3 DNA reads as TGTGCCAGTAGTATCGGCGGCGTCTATAATTCACCCCTCCACTTT.

V gene TRBV6-6 combines with J gene TRBJ2-2, with TRBD2 matching 9 bases. Germline V gives CDR1 MNHNY, CDR2 SVGAGI (reference sequence). This CDR3 region has 16 residues. The V segment lost 6 bases and the J segment 5 bases; nucleotides outside the gene matches: 10. CDR3 protein: CASSQGVAGVTGELFF. The CDR3 nucleotides read TGTGCCAGCAGCCAAGGGGTAGCGGGAGTGACCGGGGAGCTGTTTTTT.

This chain connects TRBV6-5 to TRBJ1-2; no reliable D call. CDR3 length equals 15 residues. Germline-derived CDR1 and CDR2 are MNHEY and SVGAGI. Between the trimmed V and J ends, which lost 5 bases and 10 bases, there was a span of 23 bases. CDR3: CASSEDGSTRFDYTF. The CDR3 DNA reads TGTGCCAGCAGTGAGGACGGGAGTACTAGGTTTGACTACACCTTC.

There are many counts of this clonotype. The chain links TRBV9 to TRBJ2-5; 11 bases line up with TRBD2. The J segment lost 2 bases and the V segment lost 0 bases, leaving 3 bases of the junction unmatched. The CDR3 spans 16 residues. CDR1 is SGDLS and CDR2 is YYNGEE in the germline V gene. CDR3 in DNA: TGTGCCAGCAGCGTAGGGACTAGCGGGTATCAAGAGACCCAGTACTTC. This sequence encodes CASSVGTSGYQETQYF.